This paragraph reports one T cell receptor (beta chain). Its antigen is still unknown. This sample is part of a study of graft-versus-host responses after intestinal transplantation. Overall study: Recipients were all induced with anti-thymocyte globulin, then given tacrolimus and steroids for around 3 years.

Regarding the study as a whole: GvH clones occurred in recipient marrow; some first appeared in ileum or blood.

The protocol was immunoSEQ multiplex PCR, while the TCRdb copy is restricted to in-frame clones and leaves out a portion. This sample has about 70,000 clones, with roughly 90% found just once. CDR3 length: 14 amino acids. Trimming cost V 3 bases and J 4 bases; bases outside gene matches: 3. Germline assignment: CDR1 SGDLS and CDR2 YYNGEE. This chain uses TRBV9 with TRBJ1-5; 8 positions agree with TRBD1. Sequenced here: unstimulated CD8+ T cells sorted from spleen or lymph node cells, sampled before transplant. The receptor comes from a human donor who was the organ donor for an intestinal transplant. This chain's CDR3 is CASSETGENQPQHF. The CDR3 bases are TGTGCCAGCAGCGAGACAGGGGAAAATCAGCCCCAGCATTTT.